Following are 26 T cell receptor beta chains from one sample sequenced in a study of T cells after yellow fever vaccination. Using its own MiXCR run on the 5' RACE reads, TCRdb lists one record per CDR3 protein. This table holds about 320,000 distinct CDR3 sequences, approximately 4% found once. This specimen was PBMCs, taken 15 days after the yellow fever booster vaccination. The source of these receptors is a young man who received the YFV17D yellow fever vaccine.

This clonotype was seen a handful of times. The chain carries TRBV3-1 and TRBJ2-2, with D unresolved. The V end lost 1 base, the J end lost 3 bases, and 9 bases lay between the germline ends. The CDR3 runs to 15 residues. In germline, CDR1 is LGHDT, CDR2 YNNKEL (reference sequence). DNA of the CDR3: TGTGCCAGCAGCCAAGGGACGGAACACACCGGGGAGCTGTTTTTT. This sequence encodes CASSQGTEHTGELFF.

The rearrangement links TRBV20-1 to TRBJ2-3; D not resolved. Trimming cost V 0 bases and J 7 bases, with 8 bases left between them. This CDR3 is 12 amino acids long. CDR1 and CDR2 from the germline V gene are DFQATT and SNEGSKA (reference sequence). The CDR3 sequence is CSAREDGYTQYF. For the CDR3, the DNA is TGCAGTGCTAGAGAGGACGGGTATACGCAGTATTTT.

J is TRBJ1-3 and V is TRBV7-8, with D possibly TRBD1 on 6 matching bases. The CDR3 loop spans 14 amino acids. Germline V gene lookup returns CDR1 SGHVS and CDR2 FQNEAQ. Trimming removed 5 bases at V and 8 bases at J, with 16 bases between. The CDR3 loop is CASSPLGQTDTIYF. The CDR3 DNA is TGTGCCAGCAGCCCCCTCGGACAGACCGACACCATATATTTT. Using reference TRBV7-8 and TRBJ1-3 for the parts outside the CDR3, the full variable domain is GAGVSQSPRYKVAKRGQDVALRCDPISGHVSLFWYQQALGQGPEFLTYFQNEAQLDKSGLPSDRFFAERPEGSVSTLKIQRTQQEDSAVYLCASSPLGQTDTIYFGEGSWLTVV.

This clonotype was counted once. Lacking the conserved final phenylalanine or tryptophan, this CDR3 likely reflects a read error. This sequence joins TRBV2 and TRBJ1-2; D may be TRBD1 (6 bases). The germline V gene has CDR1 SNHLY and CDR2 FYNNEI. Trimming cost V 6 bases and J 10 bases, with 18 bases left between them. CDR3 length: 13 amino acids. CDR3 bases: TGTGCCAGCAGACCAGACAGGAAGGGACTCTACACCTTG. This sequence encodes CASRPDRKGLYTL.

CDR3 bases: TGCGCCAGCAGCCAAGAACGGGACAGCGAATACGAGCAGTACTTC. Translated: CASSQERDSEYEQYF. The chain joins TRBV4-1 to TRBJ2-7, with 7 nucleotides matching TRBD1. J was trimmed by 4 bases and V by 0 bases; bases with no gene match: 6. CDR1 and CDR2 (germline): MGHRA, YSYEKL. CDR3 size: 15 residues.

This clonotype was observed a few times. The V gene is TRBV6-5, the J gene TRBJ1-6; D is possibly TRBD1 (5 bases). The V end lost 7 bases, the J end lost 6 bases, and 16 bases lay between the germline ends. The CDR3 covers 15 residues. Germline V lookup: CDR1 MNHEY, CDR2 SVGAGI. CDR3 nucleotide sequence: TGTGCCAGCAACCTCAAAGCCCAGGGTAATTCACCCCTCCACTTT. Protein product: CASNLKAQGNSPLHF.

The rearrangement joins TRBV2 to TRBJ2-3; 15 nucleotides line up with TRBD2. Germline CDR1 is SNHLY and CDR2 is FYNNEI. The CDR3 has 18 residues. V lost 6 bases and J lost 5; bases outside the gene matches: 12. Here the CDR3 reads CASRDRTSGGASRDTQYF. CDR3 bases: TGTGCCAGCAGGGATCGGACTAGCGGGGGGGCTTCACGAGATACGCAGTATTTT.

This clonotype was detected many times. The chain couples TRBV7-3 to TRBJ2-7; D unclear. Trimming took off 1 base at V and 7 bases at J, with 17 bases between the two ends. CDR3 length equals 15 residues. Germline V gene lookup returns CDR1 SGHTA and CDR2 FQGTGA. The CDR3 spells CASSLKTAWAWEQYV. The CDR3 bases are TGTGCCAGCAGCTTAAAAACAGCATGGGCGTGGGAGCAGTACGTC.

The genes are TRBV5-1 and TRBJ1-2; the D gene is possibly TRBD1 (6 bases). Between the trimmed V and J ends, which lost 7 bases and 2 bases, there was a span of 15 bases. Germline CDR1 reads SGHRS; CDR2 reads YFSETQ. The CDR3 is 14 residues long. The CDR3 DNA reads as TGCGCCAGCGGCTCGGGGGGGGCAAACTATGGCTACACCTTC. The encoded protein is CASGSGGANYGYTF.

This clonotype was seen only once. The CDR3 DNA follows: TGCGCCAGCAGTGTGGCAGGCCAATTCGGGGAGCTGTTTTTT. The encoded protein is CASSVAGQFGELFF. The chain couples TRBV10-2 to TRBJ2-2; D is uncertain. The CDR3 has 14 residues. V lost 4 bases to trimming and J lost 7 bases, with 13 bases between them. Germline CDR1 is WSHSY and CDR2 is SAAADI.

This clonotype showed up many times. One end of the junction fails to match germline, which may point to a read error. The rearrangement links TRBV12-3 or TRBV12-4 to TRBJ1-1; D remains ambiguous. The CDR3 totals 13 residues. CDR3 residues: CASSLGPNTEAFF. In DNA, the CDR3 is TGTGCCAGCAGCTTAGGTCCGAACACTGAAGCTTTCTTT.

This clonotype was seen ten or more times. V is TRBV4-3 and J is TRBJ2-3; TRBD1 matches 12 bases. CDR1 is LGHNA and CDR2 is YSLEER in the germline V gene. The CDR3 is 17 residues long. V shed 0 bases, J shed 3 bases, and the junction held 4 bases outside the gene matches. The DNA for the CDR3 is TGCGCCAGCAGCCAAGAGCCGGGACAGGGGGCAACAGATACGCAGTATTTT. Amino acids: CASSQEPGQGATDTQYF.

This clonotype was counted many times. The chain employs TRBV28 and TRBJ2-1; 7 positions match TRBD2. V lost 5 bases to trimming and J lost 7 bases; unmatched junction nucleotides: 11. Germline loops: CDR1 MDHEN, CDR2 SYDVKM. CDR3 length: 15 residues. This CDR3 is CASSPASQGGNEQFF. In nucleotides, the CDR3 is TGTGCCAGCAGTCCCGCGTCGCAGGGAGGGAATGAGCAGTTCTTC.

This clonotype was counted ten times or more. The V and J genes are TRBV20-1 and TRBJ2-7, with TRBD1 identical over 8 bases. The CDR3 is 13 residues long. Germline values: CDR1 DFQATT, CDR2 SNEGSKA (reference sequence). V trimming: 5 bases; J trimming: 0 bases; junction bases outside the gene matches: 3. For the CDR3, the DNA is TGCAGTGCTTGGACAGGGAGCTCCTACGAGCAGTACTTC. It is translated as CSAWTGSSYEQYF.

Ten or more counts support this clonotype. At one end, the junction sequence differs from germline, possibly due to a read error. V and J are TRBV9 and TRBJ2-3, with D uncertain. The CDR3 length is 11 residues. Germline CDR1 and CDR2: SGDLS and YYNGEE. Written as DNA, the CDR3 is TGTGCCAGCAGCGTCGGTGATAAGCAGTATTTT. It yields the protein CASSVGDKQYF.

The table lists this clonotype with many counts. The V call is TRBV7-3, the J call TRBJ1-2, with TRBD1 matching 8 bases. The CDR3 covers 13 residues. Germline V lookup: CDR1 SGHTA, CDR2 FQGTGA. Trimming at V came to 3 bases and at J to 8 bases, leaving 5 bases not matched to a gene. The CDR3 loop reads CASSFDRGRGYTF. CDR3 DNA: TGTGCCAGCAGCTTTGACAGGGGCCGGGGCTACACCTTC.

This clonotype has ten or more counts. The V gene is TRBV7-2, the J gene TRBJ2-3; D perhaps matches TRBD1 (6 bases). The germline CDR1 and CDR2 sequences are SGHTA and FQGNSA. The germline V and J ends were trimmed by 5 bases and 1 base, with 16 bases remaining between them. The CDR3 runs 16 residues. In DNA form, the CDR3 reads TGTGCCAGCAGCCTACAGGGTACCGGGGGCACAGATACGCAGTATTTT. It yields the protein CASSLQGTGGTDTQYF.

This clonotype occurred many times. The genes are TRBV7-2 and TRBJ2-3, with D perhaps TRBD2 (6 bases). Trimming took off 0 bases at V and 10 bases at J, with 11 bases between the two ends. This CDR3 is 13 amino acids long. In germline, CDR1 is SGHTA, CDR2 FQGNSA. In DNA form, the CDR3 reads TGTGCCAGCAGCTTAGCGCTTCCGGGGGCGCAGTATTTT. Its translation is CASSLALPGAQYF.

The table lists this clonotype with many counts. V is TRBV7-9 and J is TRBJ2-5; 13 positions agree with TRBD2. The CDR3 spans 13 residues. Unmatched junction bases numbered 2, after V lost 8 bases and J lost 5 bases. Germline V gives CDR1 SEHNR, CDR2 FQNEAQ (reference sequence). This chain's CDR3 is CASGGLAGETQYF. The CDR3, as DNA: TGTGCCAGCGGGGGACTAGCGGGGGAGACCCAGTACTTC.

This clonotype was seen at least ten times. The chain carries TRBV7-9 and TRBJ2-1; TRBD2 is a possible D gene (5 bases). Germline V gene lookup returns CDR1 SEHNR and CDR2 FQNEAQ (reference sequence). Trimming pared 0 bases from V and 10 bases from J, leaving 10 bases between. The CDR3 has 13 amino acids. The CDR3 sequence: CASSLAIEGEQFF. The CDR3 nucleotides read TGTGCCAGCAGCTTAGCCATAGAGGGAGAGCAGTTCTTC. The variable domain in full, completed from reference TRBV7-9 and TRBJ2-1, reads DTGVSQNPRHKITKRGQNVTFRCDPISEHNRLYWYRQTLGQGPEFLTYFQNEAQLEKSRLLSDRFSAERPKGSFSTLEIQRTEQGDSAMYLCASSLAIEGEQFFGPGTRLTVL.

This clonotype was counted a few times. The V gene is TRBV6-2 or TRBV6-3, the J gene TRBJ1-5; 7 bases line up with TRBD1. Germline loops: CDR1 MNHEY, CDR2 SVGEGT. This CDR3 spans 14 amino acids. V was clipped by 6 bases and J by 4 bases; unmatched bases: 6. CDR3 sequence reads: CASRPTGHNQPQHF. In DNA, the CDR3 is TGTGCCAGCAGACCGACAGGGCATAATCAGCCCCAGCATTTT.

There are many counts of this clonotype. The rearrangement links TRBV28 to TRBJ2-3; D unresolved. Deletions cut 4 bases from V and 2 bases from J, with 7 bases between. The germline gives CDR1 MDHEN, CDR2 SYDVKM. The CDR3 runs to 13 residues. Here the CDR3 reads CASSSGTTDTQYF. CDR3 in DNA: TGTGCCAGCAGTTCCGGAACCACAGATACGCAGTATTTT.

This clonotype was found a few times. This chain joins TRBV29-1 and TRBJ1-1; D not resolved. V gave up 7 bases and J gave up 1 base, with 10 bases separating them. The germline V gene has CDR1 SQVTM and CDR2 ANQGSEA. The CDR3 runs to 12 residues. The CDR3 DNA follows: TGCAGCGGGGTCGGTAAGAACACTGAAGCTTTCTTT. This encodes CSGVGKNTEAFF.

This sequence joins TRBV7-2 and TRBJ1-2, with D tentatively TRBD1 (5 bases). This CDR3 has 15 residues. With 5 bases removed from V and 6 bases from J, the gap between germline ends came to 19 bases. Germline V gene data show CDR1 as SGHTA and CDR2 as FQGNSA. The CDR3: CASSNSGGTFNGYTF. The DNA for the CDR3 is TGTGCCAGCAGCAATTCCGGGGGGACTTTCAATGGCTACACCTTC.

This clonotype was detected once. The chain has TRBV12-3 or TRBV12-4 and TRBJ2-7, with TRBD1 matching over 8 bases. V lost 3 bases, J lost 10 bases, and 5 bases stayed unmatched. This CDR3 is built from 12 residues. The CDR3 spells CASSFRRGLQYF. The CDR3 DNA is TGTGCCAGCAGTTTTCGCAGGGGGCTTCAGTACTTC.

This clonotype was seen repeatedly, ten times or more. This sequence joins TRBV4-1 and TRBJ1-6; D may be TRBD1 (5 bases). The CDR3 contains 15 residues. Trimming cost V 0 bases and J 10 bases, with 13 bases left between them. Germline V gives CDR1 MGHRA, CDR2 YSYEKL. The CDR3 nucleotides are TGCGCCAGCAGCCAAGATCGGGGGAGGGGATCACCCCTCCACTTT. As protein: CASSQDRGRGSPLHF.